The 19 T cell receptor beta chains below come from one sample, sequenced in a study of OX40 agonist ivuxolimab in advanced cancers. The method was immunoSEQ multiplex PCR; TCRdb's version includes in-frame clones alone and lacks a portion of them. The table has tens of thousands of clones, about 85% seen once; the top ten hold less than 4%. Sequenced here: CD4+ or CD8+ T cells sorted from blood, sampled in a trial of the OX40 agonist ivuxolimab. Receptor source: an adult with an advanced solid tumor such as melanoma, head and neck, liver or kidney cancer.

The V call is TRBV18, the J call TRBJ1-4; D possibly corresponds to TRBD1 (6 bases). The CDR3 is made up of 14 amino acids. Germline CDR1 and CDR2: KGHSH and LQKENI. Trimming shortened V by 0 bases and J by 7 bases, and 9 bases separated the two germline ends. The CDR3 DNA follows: TGTGCCAGCTCACCACCACAGGGCAGTGAAAAACTGTTTTTT. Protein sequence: CASSPPQGSEKLFF.

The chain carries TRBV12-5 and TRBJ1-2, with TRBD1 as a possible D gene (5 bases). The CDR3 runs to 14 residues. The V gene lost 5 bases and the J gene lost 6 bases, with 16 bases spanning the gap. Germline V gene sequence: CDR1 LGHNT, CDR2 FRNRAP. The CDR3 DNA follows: TGTGCTAGTGGTCATCCGGGGGGGGAACATGGCTACACCTTC. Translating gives CASGHPGGEHGYTF.

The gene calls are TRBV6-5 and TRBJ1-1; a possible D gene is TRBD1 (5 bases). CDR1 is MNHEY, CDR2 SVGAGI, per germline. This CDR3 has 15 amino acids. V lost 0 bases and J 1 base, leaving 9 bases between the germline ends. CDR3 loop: CASSYSRGGNTEAFF. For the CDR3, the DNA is TGTGCCAGCAGTTACTCGAGGGGAGGGAACACTGAAGCTTTCTTT.

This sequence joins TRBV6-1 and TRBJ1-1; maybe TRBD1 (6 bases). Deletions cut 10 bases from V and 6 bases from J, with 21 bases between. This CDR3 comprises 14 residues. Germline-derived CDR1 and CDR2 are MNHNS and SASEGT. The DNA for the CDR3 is TGTGCCACCTCCCTGATAGGTTCAGGGGCTGAAGCTTTCTTT. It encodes CATSLIGSGAEAFF.

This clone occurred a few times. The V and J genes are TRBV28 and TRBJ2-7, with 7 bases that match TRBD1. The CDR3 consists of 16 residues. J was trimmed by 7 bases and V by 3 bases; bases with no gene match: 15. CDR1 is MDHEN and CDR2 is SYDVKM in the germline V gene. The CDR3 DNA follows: TGTGCCAGCAGTTTCAAGCGGACCAGGGGGTCTGGGGAGCAGTACTTC. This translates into CASSFKRTRGSGEQYF.

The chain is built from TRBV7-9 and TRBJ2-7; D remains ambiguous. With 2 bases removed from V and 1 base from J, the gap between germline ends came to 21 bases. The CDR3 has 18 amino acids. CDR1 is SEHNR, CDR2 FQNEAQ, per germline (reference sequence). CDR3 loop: CASSLSRFTYPASYEQYF. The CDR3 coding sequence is TGTGCCAGCAGCTTAAGTAGGTTCACTTACCCAGCGTCCTACGAGCAGTACTTC.

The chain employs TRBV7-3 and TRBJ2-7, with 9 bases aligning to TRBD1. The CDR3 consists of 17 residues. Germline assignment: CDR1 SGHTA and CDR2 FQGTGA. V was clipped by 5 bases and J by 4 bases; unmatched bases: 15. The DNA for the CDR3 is TGTGCCAGCAGCCGAGGGGGACAGGGCAAGCTCCGGTACGAGCAGTACTTC. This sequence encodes CASSRGGQGKLRYEQYF.

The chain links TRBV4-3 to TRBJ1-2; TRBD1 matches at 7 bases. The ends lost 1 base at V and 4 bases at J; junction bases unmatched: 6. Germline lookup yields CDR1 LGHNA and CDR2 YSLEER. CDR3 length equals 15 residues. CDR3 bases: TGCGCCAGCAGCCAAGTAAGGGGGCGGGGCTATGGCTACACCTTC. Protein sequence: CASSQVRGRGYGYTF.

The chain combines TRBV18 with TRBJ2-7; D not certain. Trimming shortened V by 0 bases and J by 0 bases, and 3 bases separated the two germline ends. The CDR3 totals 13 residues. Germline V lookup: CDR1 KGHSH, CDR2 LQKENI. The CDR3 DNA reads TGTGCCAGCTCACCACCCTTCTCCTACGAGCAGTACTTC. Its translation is CASSPPFSYEQYF.

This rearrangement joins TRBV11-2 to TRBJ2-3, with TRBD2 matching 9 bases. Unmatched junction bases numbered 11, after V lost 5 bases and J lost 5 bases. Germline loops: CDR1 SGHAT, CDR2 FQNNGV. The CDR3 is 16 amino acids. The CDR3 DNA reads TGTGCCAGCAGCCCCCCGCGGGGGGGGCGATTAGATACGCAGTATTTT. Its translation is CASSPPRGGRLDTQYF.

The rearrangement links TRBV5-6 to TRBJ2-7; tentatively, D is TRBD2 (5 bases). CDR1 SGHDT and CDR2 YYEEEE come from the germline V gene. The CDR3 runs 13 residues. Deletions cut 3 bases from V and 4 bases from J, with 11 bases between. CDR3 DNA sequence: TGTGCCAGCAGCTCCGGACTGAATTACGAGCAGTACTTC. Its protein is CASSSGLNYEQYF.

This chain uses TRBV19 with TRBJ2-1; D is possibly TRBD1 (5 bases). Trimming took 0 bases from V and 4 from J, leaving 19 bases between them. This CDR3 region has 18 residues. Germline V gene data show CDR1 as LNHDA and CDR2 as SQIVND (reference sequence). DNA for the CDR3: TGTGCCAGTAGTATAGATGGGTTCACAGGAGCCGATTACAATGAGCAGTTCTTC. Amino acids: CASSIDGFTGADYNEQFF.

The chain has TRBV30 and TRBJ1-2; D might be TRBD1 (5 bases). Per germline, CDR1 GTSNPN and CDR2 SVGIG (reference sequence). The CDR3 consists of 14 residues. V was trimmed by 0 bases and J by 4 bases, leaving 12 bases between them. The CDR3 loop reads CAWSVRQSRYGYTF. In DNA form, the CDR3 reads TGTGCCTGGAGTGTGAGACAGTCCCGCTATGGCTACACCTTC.

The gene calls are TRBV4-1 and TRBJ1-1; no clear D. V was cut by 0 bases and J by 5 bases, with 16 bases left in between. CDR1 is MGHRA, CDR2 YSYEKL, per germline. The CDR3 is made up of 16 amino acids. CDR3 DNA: TGCGCCAGCAGCCAAGAGGGTTACACGGGGAGAACTGAAGCTTTCTTT. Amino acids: CASSQEGYTGRTEAFF.

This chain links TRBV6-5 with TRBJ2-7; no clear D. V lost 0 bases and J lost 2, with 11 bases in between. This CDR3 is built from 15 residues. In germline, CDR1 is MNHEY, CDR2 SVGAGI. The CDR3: CASSYSLNGAYEQYF. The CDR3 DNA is TGTGCCAGCAGTTACTCGCTCAATGGGGCCTACGAGCAGTACTTC.

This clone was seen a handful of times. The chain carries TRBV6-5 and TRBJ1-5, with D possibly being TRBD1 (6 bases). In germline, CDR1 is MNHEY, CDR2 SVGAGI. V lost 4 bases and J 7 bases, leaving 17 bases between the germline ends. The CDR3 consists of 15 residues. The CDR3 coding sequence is TGTGCCAGCAGTTCTCTGGGAACAGGGAGGCAGCCCCAGCATTTT. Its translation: CASSSLGTGRQPQHF.

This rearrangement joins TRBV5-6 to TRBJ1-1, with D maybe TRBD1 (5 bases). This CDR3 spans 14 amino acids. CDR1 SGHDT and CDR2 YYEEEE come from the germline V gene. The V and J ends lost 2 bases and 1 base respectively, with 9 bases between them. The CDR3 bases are TGTGCCAGCAGCTTTCCTGGACAGAACACTGAAGCTTTCTTT. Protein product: CASSFPGQNTEAFF.

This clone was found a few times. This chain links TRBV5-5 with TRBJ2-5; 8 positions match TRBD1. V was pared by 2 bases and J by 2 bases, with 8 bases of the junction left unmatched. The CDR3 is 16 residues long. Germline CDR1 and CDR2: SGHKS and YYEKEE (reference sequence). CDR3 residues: CASSFNGRGLQETQYF. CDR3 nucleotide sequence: TGTGCCAGCAGCTTTAACGGCAGGGGGCTACAAGAGACCCAGTACTTC.

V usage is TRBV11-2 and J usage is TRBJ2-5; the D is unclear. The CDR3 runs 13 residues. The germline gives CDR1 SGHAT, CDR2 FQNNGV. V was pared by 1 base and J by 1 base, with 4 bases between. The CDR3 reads CASSLVIQETQYF. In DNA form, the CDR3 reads TGTGCCAGCAGCTTAGTTATCCAAGAGACCCAGTACTTC.